Listed below are T cell receptor beta chains from one sample, sequenced in a study of T-cell memory formation after mild COVID-19. From the 5' RACE reads, TCRdb called clonotypes with MiXCR, one entry per CDR3 protein. The sample shows hundreds of thousands of distinct CDR3 sequences, less than 25% of them seen only once. Sequencing was carried out using PBMCs or a T cell subset sorted from them (not recorded which). These receptor sequences come from an adult woman who had mild COVID-19 (a few samples of this study predate the infection). Cell type and time point are not known. Both conserved end residues are part of each CDR3. Fields, in order: D gene, J gene, V gene, clone size, CDR3 DNA, CDR3 protein. D genes are given only for firm matches. Clone size, where shown, is once, few, many, or a class for clones that have expanded.

.	TRBJ2-1	TRBV7-9	.	TGTGCCAGCAGCCTCCGACTCAACAATGAGCAGTTCTTC	CASSLRLNNEQFF
TRBD2	TRBJ2-1	TRBV7-2	few	TGTGCCAGCAGCTTAGCGAGAGATAGCAGCGGGAGGAATGAGCAGTTCTTC	CASSLARDSSGRNEQFF
.	TRBJ2-5	TRBV24-1	few	TGTGCCACCAGTTTTGGGACAAACCAAGAGACCCAGTACTTC	CATSFGTNQETQYF
TRBD1	TRBJ2-3	TRBV6-4	few	TGTGCCAGCAGTGACGACAGGGGAAGCACAGATACGCAGTATTTT	CASSDDRGSTDTQYF
TRBD2	TRBJ2-7	TRBV2	.	TGTGCCAGCAGTGACAAGCGGGAGTTTTACGAGCAGTACTTC	CASSDKREFYEQYF
.	TRBJ2-3	TRBV6-2/TRBV6-3	.	TGTGCCAGCATTGACGGACTGGGCTTGGATACGCAGTATTTT	CASIDGLGLDTQYF
.	TRBJ1-2	TRBV10-3	few	TGTGCCATCAGTGAGATTGGCAGCAACTATGGCTACACCTTC	CAISEIGSNYGYTF
TRBD1	TRBJ1-1	TRBV20-1	few	TGCAGTGCTAGAGGGCAGGGGGCGACTGAAGCTTTCTTT	CSARGQGATEAFF
TRBD2	TRBJ2-7	TRBV3-1	.	TGTGCCAGCAGCCAACTGACTAGCGGGAGTTCTTCTTACGAGCAGTACTTC	CASSQLTSGSSSYEQYF
.	TRBJ2-1	TRBV4-2	many	TGTGCCAGCAGCCAAGAGGAGTCTAGTTACGGCAATGAGCAGTTCTTC	CASSQEESSYGNEQFF
.	TRBJ2-3	TRBV20-1	few	TGCAGTGCTAGAGATCTACGGGGGCAGTTAGATACGCAGTATTTT	CSARDLRGQLDTQYF
TRBD1	TRBJ2-7	TRBV9	.	TGTGCCAGCAGCGCCCAGGACAGGGGTTCCTACGAGCAGTACTTC	CASSAQDRGSYEQYF
.	TRBJ1-1	TRBV3-1	.	TGTGCCAGCAGCCAAGGGGCACCCCGTTGGGCTTTCTTT	CASSQGAPRWAFF
TRBD2	TRBJ2-7	TRBV20-1	.	TGCAGTGCTAGTAGCTTGGGAGGGCCCTTATACGAGCAGTACTTC	CSASSLGGPLYEQYF
.	TRBJ2-5	TRBV2	few	TGTGCCAGCAGTGAAGGTTTTGGGGGAACGGCAGAGACCCAGTACTTC	CASSEGFGGTAETQYF
.	TRBJ1-5	TRBV19	few	TGTGCCAGTAGTAGTGGCAAAAATCAGCCCCAGCATTTT	CASSSGKNQPQHF
TRBD2	TRBJ2-7	TRBV2	.	TGTGCCAGCAGTGAAGCACTAGCGGGTGGCTACGAGCAGTACTTC	CASSEALAGGYEQYF
.	TRBJ2-5	TRBV15	.	TGTGCCACCAGCAGGCCTTACTCCTTCGGGGAGACCCAGTACTTC	CATSRPYSFGETQYF
.	TRBJ1-5	TRBV11-2	.	TGTGCCAGCAGCTTAGATCCAGATATTAGCAATCAGCCCCAGCATTTT	CASSLDPDISNQPQHF
.	TRBJ2-2	TRBV5-1	few	TGCGCCAGCAGCTTGGCCCGGGGATACACCGGGGAGCTGTTTTTT	CASSLARGYTGELFF
.	TRBJ2-7	TRBV2	few	TGTGCCAGCAGGGGCCCTTTAGGCTACGAGCAGTACTTC	CASRGPLGYEQYF
.	TRBJ1-1	TRBV9	few	TGTGCCAGCAGCGCCCCACAGGACGGGGGGACTGAAGCTTTCTTT	CASSAPQDGGTEAFF
TRBD1	TRBJ1-2	TRBV5-5	.	TGTGCCAGCAGCCTGCCGGGACAGGCTATCTACTATGGCTACACCTTC	CASSLPGQAIYYGYTF
.	TRBJ2-1	TRBV5-1	many	TGCGCCAGCAGCTTGGGGAGGGGGTTCTCCTACAATGAGCAGTTCTTC	CASSLGRGFSYNEQFF
.	TRBJ2-1	TRBV11-3	few	TGTGCCAGCAGCTTGTCGGCGATAAAGAGCTCCTACAATGAGCAGTTCTTC	CASSLSAIKSSYNEQFF
.	TRBJ1-6	TRBV29-1	.	TGCAGCGTTGAAGCCCCAGGCTCCTATAATTCACCCCTCCACTTT	CSVEAPGSYNSPLHF
.	TRBJ1-1	TRBV6-5	few	TGTGCCAGCAGTCCCGACCGAGGGAAGTTGGCTTTCTTT	CASSPDRGKLAFF
.	TRBJ1-1	TRBV4-3	.	TGCGCCAGCAGCCAAGATCAGGGGCACAGGAACACTGAAGCTTTCTTT	CASSQDQGHRNTEAFF
TRBD1	TRBJ1-1	TRBV9	.	TGTGCCAGCAGCGTATTTGGCAGGGGGGACACTGAAGCTTTCTTT	CASSVFGRGDTEAFF
TRBD2	TRBJ2-2	TRBV6-1	.	TGTGCCCAAGGGACTAGCGGACGTAACACCGGGGAGCTGTTTTTT	CAQGTSGRNTGELFF
.	TRBJ1-1	TRBV12-3/TRBV12-4	many	TGTGCCAGCAGCCTACAGGGCACTGAAGCTTTCTTT	CASSLQGTEAFF
TRBD2	TRBJ2-5	TRBV4-1	few	TGCGCCAGCAGCCAAGGGGCTAGCGGGGGGAGCGAGACCCAGTACTTC	CASSQGASGGSETQYF
TRBD1	TRBJ2-7	TRBV5-1	few	TGCGCCAGCAGCTTCTTGACAGGGAGCTCCTACGAGCAGTACTTC	CASSFLTGSSYEQYF
TRBD2	TRBJ2-7	TRBV6-2/TRBV6-3	few	TGTGCCAGCAGTAAGACTAGCGGTCCCTACGAGCAGTACTTC	CASSKTSGPYEQYF
.	TRBJ2-5	TRBV27	few	TGTGCCAGCAGTTTCTCCCCTCAGGAGACCCAGTACTTC	CASSFSPQETQYF
.	TRBJ2-2	TRBV24-1	.	TGTGCCACCAGTGACAGTACACCTCCCGGGGAGCTGTTTTTT	CATSDSTPPGELFF
.	TRBJ1-2	TRBV20-1	few	TGCAGTGCTAGTATCGGGAGCTATGGCTACACCTTC	CSASIGSYGYTF
TRBD1	TRBJ2-7	TRBV6-1	.	TGTGCCAGCATCGGTCCGGGACAGGGGTACGAGCAGTACTTC	CASIGPGQGYEQYF
.	TRBJ1-2	TRBV5-6	few	TGTGCCAGCAGCTCCGGGGAGGTCTATGGCTACACCTTC	CASSSGEVYGYTF
.	TRBJ2-7	TRBV5-5	few	TGTGCCAGCAGCTTGACTGACAATCGATGGGTCGTGACCTCCTACGAGCAGTACTTC	CASSLTDNRWVVTSYEQYF
.	TRBJ2-4	TRBV7-9	.	TGTGCCAGCAGCTTCCTTGGGGTTTCCAAAAACATTCAGTACTTC	CASSFLGVSKNIQYF
TRBD1	TRBJ1-6	TRBV9	few	TGTGCCAGCAGCGTAGATGCGCAGGGGGCACGTTCACCCCTCCACTTT	CASSVDAQGARSPLHF
TRBD1	TRBJ1-2	TRBV7-2	few	TGTGCCAGCAGCTTAGCCGGACAGGGCGGGAGTGGCTACACCTTC	CASSLAGQGGSGYTF
.	TRBJ1-1	TRBV3-1	few	TGTGCCAGCAGCCAAGAAGATCGATGGGCCGGTGAAGCTTTCTTT	CASSQEDRWAGEAFF